Listed here is a single TCR beta chain. What it recognizes is unknown. Every specimen provided 1-10 million cryopreserved PBMC before DNA extraction took place. The V end lost 6 bases, the J end lost 3 bases, and 8 bases lay between the germline ends. Germline assignment: CDR1 MGHDK and CDR2 SYGVNS. CDR3 length: 12 amino acids. An immunoSEQ assay, version v3.0, was performed at survey level. The table came from immunoSEQ multiplex PCR; TCRdb's copy has only in-frame clones and leaves some out. This table has some 19,000 clones, roughly 80% appearing once. This entry is derived from a study of long-term antiretroviral therapy in people with HIV. Whole-study results and caveats: ART was followed by higher diversity that remained below transplant donor controls. The clones with expansion before ART were dominant in the repertoire at all time points. Compared with controls, HIV repertoires showed narrower CDR3 length ranges.

The chain combines TRBV25-1 with TRBJ1-2, with unresolved D. The receptor was derived from a man aged 18-30 years with HIV. Sequences were derived from unsorted PBMCs, sampled 0.9 years after starting antiretroviral therapy. Here the CDR3 reads CASSEIYYGYTF. The CDR3 nucleotides are TGTGCCAGCAGCGAGATCTACTATGGCTACACCTTC.